This passage covers 7 T cell receptor beta chains from one sample sequenced in a study of T cells in localized non-small cell lung cancer. Method: immunoSEQ multiplex PCR; TCRdb's copy keeps in-frame clones and lacks some. The sample records 90,000 to 95,000 clones, approximately 91% being singletons. The starting material was PBMCs, obtained before any cancer treatment. The receptors here all came from a woman between 40 and 69 years old with stage II squamous cell lung carcinoma.

The chain employs TRBV27 and TRBJ1-4; 9 bases are shared with TRBD1. Germline V CDR1 and CDR2: MNHEY, SMNVEV (reference sequence). The V segment lost 3 bases and the J segment 6 bases; nucleotides outside the gene matches: 2. The CDR3 spans 14 residues. CDR3 loop: CASSLGTGYEKLFF. As DNA, the CDR3 is TGTGCCAGCAGTTTGGGGACAGGGTATGAAAAACTGTTTTTT.

The chain is built from TRBV15 and TRBJ1-4; D gene unclear. Trimming stripped 3 bases from V and 3 bases from J, with 17 bases between. CDR3 length: 17 residues. CDR1 is LNHNV and CDR2 is YYDKDF in the germline V gene (reference sequence). The CDR3 loop reads CATSRIVSPTSNEKLFF. The CDR3 DNA reads as TGTGCCACCAGCAGGATAGTTTCCCCCACCTCTAATGAAAAACTGTTTTTT.

V is TRBV19 and J is TRBJ2-2, with 10 positions matching TRBD2. Germline V gene data show CDR1 as LNHDA and CDR2 as SQIVND (reference sequence). This CDR3 is built from 17 residues. V lost 3 bases to trimming and J lost 1 base; unmatched junction nucleotides: 5. CDR3 DNA: TGTGCCAGTAGTATTTATAGCGGGAGGATGAACACCGGGGAGCTGTTTTTT. Encoded protein: CASSIYSGRMNTGELFF.

The chain uses TRBV5-1 and TRBJ1-4; D uncertain. Germline loops: CDR1 SGHRS, CDR2 YFSETQ. This CDR3 has 14 amino acids. V was clipped by 4 bases and J by 0 bases, with 7 bases between them. Here the CDR3 reads CASSADPTNEKLFF. The CDR3 DNA is TGCGCCAGCAGCGCTGACCCAACTAATGAAAAACTGTTTTTT.

The V and J genes are TRBV6-5 and TRBJ2-5; a weak D match, TRBD2 (6 bases). Deletions cut 0 bases from V and 5 bases from J, with 10 bases between. From germline, CDR1 is MNHEY and CDR2 SVGAGI. The CDR3 is 14 amino acids. The CDR3 DNA reads as TGTGCCAGCAGTTACTCGGGGGGTGAGGAGACCCAGTACTTC. It yields the protein CASSYSGGEETQYF.

V usage is TRBV19 and J usage is TRBJ1-6; 7 bases align to TRBD1. Germline V CDR1 and CDR2: LNHDA, SQIVND (reference sequence). The CDR3 sequence is 13 residues long. With V trimmed by 7 bases and J by 10 bases, 7 bases remained unmatched. The CDR3 sequence: CASKGQGESPLHF. Here the CDR3 DNA reads TGTGCCAGTAAAGGGCAGGGGGAATCACCCCTCCACTTT.

The V and J genes are TRBV7-9 and TRBJ2-5; 7 bases are shared with TRBD1. Trimming cost V 0 bases and J 4 bases; bases outside gene matches: 8. This CDR3 has 16 amino acids. CDR1 SEHNR and CDR2 FQNEAQ come from the germline V gene (reference sequence). The CDR3 loop is CASSLAETGNAETQYF. The CDR3 bases are TGTGCCAGCAGCTTAGCGGAGACAGGGAACGCAGAGACCCAGTACTTC.